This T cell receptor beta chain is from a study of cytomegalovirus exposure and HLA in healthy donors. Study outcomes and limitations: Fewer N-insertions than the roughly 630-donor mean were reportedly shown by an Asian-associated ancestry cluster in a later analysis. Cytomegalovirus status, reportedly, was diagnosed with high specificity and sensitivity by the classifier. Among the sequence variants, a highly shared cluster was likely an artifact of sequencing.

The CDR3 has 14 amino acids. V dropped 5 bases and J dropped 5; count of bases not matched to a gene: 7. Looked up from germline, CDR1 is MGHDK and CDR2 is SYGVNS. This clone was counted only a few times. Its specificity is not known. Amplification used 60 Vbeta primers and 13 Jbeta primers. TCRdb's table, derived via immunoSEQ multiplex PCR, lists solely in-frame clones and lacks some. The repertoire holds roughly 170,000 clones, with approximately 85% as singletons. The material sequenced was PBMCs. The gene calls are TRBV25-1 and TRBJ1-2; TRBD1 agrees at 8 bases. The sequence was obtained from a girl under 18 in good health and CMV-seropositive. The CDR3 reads CASSQGAWRYGYTF. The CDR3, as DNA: TGTGCCAGCAGTCAGGGGGCCTGGAGGTATGGCTACACCTTC.